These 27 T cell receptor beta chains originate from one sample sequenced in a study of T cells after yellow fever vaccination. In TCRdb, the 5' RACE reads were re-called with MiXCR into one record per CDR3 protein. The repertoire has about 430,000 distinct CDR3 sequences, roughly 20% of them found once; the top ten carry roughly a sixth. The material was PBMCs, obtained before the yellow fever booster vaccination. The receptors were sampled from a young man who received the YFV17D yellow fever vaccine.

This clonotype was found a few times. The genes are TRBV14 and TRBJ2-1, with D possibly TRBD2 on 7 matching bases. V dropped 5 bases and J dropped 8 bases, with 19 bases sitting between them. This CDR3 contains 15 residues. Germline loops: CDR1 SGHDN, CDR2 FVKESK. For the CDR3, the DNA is TGTGCCAGCAGCAATCGGTGGGGGGGCAGAGATGAGCAGTTCTTC. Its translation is CASSNRWGGRDEQFF.

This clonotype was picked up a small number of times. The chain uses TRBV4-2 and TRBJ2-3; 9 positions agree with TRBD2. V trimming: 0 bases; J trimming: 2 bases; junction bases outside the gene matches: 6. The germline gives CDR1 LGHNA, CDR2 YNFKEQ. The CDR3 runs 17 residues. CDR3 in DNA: TGTGCCAGCAGCCAAGATAGGAGCGGGGGGAACACAGATACGCAGTATTTT. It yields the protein CASSQDRSGGNTDTQYF.

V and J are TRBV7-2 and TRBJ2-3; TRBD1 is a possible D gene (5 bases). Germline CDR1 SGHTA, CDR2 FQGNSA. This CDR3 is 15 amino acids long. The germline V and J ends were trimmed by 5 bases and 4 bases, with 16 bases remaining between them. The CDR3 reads CASSRSMGPADTQYF. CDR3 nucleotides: TGTGCCAGCAGCCGTTCTATGGGGCCGGCAGATACGCAGTATTTT. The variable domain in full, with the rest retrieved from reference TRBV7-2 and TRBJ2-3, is GAGVSQSPSNKVTEKGKDVELRCDPISGHTALYWYRQSLGQGLEFLIYFQGNSAPDKSGLPSDRFSAERTGGSVSTLTIQRTQQEDSAVYLCASSRSMGPADTQYFGPGTRLTVL.

This chain's CDR3 is CASRPGATGSYNEQFF. CDR3 nucleotides: TGCGCCAGCAGACCGGGGGCAACGGGCTCCTACAATGAGCAGTTCTTC. V is TRBV5-1 and J is TRBJ2-1, with D perhaps being TRBD1 or TRBD2 (6 bases each). V was shortened by 5 bases and J by 0 bases, with 15 bases between the two germline ends. The germline V gene has CDR1 SGHRS and CDR2 YFSETQ. The CDR3 is made up of 16 amino acids. Filled out from reference TRBV5-1 and TRBJ2-1, the complete variable domain reads KAGVTQTPRYLIKTRGQQVTLSCSPISGHRSVSWYQQTPGQGLQFLFEYFSETQRNKGNFPGRFSGRQFSNSRSEMNVSTLELGDSALYLCASRPGATGSYNEQFFGPGTRLTVL.

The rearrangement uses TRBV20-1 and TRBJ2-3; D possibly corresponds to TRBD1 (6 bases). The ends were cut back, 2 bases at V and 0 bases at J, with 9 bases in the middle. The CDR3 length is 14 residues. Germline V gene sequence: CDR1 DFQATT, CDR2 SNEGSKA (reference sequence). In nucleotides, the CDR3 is TGCAGTGCTAGAAACAGGGATAGCACAGATACGCAGTATTTT. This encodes CSARNRDSTDTQYF.

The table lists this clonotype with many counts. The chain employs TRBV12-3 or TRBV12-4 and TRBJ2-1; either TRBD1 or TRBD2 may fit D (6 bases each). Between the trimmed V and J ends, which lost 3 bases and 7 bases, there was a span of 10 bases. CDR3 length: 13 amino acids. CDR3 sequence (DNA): TGTGCCAGCAGTTTTGGGGGGCCGAATGAGCAGTTCTTC. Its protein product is CASSFGGPNEQFF.

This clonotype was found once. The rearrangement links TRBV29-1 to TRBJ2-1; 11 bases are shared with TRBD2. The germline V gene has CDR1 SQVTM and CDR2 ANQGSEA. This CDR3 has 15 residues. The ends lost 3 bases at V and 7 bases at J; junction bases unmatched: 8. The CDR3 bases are TGCAGCGTTGATCGGTATAGCGGGGGGGTTAATGAGCAGTTCTTC. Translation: CSVDRYSGGVNEQFF.

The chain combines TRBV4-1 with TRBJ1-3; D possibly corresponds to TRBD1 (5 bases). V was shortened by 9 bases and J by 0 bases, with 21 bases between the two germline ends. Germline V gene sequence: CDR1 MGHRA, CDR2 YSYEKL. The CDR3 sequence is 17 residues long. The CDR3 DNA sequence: TGCGCCAGTCGGGAACAGGACTTAATACACTCTGGAAACACCATATATTTT. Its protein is CASREQDLIHSGNTIYF.

CDR3 DNA: TGTGCCAGCAGCCGGACCTGGACTAGCGGGGGTGGTGGTGAGCAGTTCTTC. Encoded protein: CASSRTWTSGGGGEQFF. The gene calls are TRBV7-9 and TRBJ2-1; TRBD2 agrees at 13 bases. The CDR3 sequence is 17 residues long. Germline CDR1 is SEHNR and CDR2 is FQNEAQ (reference sequence). V dropped 5 bases and J dropped 9; count of bases not matched to a gene: 13. Full variable domain (remainder filled in from reference TRBV7-9 and TRBJ2-1): DTGVSQNPRHKITKRGQNVTFRCDPISEHNRLYWYRQTLGQGPEFLTYFQNEAQLEKSRLLSDRFSAERPKGSFSTLEIQRTEQGDSAMYLCASSRTWTSGGGGEQFFGPGTRLTVL.

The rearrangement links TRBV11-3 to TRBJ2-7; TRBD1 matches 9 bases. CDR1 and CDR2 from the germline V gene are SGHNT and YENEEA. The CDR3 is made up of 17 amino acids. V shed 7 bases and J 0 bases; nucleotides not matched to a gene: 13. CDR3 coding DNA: TGTGCCAGCACCCCCGGGACAGGGCGATCGAGCTCCTACGAGCAGTACTTC. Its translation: CASTPGTGRSSSYEQYF.

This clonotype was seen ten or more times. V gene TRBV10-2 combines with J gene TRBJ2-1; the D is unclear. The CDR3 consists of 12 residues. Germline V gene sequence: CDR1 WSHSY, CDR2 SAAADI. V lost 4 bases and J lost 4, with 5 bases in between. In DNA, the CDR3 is TGCGCCAGCAGTGTAAATTACAATGAGCAGTTCTTC. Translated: CASSVNYNEQFF.

CDR3 in amino acids: CASSLASGGPKAQYF. CDR3 in DNA: TGCGCCAGCAGCTTGGCTAGCGGGGGTCCGAAGGCCCAGTACTTC. V gene TRBV5-1 combines with J gene TRBJ2-5; 10 bases are shared with TRBD2. Per germline, CDR1 SGHRS and CDR2 YFSETQ. The V segment lost 0 bases and the J segment 9 bases; nucleotides outside the gene matches: 8. This CDR3 has 15 residues.

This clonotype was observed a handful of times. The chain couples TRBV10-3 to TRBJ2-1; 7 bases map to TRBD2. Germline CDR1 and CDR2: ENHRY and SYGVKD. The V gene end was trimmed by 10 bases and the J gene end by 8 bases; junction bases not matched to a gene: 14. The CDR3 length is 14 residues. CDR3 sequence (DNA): TGTGCCACTCGTTTAACCGGGACTACATATGAGCAGTTCTTC. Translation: CATRLTGTTYEQFF.

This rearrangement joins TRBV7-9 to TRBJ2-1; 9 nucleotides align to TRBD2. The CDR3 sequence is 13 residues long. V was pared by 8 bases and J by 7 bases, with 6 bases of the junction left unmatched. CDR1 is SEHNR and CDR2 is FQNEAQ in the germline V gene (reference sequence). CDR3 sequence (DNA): TGTGCCAGCGGCGGGGGGGTGGGGAATGAGCAGTTCTTC. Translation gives CASGGGVGNEQFF.

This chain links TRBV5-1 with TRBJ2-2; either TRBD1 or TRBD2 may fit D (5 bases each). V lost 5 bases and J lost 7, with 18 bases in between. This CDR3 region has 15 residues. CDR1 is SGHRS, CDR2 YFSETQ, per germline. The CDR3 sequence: CASRQDSGYGGELFF. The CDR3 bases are TGCGCCAGCAGACAAGACAGCGGATATGGCGGGGAGCTGTTTTTT.

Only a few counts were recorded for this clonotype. As DNA, the CDR3 is TGTGCCAGCAGCTTATCTGCTGTAGGGGCCCAGTACTTC. Translating it yields CASSLSAVGAQYF. The chain carries TRBV7-9 and TRBJ2-5; perhaps TRBD1 as D (5 bases). Germline-derived CDR1 and CDR2 are SEHNR and FQNEAQ (reference sequence). Trimming pared 2 bases from V and 9 bases from J, leaving 13 bases between. The CDR3 contains 13 residues.

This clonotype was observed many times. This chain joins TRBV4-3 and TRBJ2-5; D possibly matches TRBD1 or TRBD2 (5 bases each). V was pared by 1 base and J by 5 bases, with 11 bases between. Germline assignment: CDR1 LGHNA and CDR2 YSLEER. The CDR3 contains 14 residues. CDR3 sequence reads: CASSQAGWGETQYF. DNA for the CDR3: TGCGCCAGCAGCCAAGCCGGTTGGGGGGAGACCCAGTACTTC.

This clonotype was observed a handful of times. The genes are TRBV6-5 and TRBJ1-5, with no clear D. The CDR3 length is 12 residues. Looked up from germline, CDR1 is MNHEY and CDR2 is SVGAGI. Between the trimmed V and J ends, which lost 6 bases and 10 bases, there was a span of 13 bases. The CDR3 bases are TGTGCCAGCAGCGCCATTATCGTTCCCCAGCATTTT. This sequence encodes CASSAIIVPQHF.

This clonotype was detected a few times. The CDR3 DNA reads as TGTGCCAGCAGCCCACAGGAAACGGATACGCAGTATTTT. It codes for CASSPQETDTQYF. This chain connects TRBV7-9 to TRBJ2-3; possibly TRBD1 for D (5 bases). Trimming took off 5 bases at V and 6 bases at J, with 12 bases between the two ends. The CDR3 extends over 13 amino acids. Germline V CDR1 and CDR2: SEHNR, FQNEAQ (reference sequence).

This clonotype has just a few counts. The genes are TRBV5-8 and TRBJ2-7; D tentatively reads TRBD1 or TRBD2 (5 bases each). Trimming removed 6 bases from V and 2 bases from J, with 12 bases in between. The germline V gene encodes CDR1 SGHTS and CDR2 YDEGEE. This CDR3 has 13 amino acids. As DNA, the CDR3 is TGTGCCAGCACCCTGGGGGTTGCCTACGAGCAGTACTTC. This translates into CASTLGVAYEQYF. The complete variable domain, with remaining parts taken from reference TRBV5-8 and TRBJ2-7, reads EAGVTQSPTHLIKTRGQQATLRCSPISGHTSVYWYQQALGLGLQFLLWYDEGEERNRGNFPPRFSGRQFPNYSSELNVNALELEDSALYLCASTLGVAYEQYFGPGTRLTVT.

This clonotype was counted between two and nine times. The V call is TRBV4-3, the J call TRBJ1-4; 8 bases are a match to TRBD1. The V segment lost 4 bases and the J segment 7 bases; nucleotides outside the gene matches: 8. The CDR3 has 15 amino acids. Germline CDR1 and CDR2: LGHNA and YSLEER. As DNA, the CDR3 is TGCGCCAGCAGCCCTGGACAGGGTTATGCTGAAAAACTGTTTTTT. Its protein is CASSPGQGYAEKLFF.

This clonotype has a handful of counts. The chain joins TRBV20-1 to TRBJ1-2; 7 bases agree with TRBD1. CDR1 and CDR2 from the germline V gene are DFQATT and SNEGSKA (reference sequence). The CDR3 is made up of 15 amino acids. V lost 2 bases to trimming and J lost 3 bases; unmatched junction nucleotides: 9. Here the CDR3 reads CSARPAGGSDYGYTF. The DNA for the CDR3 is TGCAGTGCTAGACCTGCAGGGGGTTCAGACTATGGCTACACCTTC.

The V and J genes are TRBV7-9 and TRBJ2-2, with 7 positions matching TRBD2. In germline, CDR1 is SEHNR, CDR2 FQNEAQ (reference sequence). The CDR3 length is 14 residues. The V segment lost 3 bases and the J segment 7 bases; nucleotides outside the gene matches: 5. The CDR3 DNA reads TGTGCCAGCAGCTTTGCGGGGGTAGTCGGGGAGCTGTTTTTT. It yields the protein CASSFAGVVGELFF.

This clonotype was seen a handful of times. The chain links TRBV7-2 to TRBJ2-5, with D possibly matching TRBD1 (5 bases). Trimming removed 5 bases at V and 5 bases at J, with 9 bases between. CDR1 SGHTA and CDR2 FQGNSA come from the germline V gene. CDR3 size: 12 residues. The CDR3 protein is CASSPTVETQYF. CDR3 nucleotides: TGTGCCAGCAGCCCGACAGTGGAGACCCAGTACTTC.

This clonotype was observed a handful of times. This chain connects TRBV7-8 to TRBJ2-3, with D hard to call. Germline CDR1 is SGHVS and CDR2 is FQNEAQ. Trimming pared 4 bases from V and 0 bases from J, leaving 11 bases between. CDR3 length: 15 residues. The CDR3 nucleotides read TGTGCCAGCAGCTCTATGGCGGCTAGCACAGATACGCAGTATTTT. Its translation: CASSSMAASTDTQYF.

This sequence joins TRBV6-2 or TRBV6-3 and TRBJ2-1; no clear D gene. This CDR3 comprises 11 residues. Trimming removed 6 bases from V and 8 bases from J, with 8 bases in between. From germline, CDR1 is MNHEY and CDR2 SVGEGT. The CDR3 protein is CASRWVDEQFF. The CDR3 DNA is TGTGCCAGCAGATGGGTGGATGAGCAGTTCTTC.

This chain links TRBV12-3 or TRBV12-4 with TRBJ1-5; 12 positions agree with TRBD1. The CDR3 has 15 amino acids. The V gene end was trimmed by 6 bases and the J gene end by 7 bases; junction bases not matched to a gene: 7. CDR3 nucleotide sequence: TGTGCCAGCAGGTCCGGGACAGGGGGCCTGCAGCCCCAGCATTTT. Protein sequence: CASRSGTGGLQPQHF.